What follows is one TCR beta chain and its context. Sequencing was performed with immunoSEQ multiplex PCR; in TCRdb, only in-frame clones are kept and a portion is missing. The table has tens of thousands of clones, 90% seen once; the top ten hold more than 2%. This sample is drawn from a study of T cell changes during pregnancy in multiple sclerosis. V dropped 4 bases and J dropped 2; count of bases not matched to a gene: 7. This CDR3 region has 15 residues. From germline, CDR1 is MNHEY and CDR2 SMNVEV (reference sequence). The rearrangement joins TRBV27 to TRBJ2-7; 8 nucleotides line up with TRBD2. This sequence was found in a female donor in good health, enrolled as a control in a pregnancy study. The sample consisted of peripheral blood, taken in the second trimester of pregnancy. The CDR3 DNA is TGTGCCAGCAGTTGGGGGAGCGGGAGTGCCTACGAGCAGTACTTC. This translates into CASSWGSGSAYEQYF.